This T cell receptor (beta chain) was found in a study of shared clonotypes between healthy human individuals. Between the trimmed V and J ends, which lost 5 bases and 2 bases, there was a span of 10 bases. Per the germline V gene, CDR1 is MDHEN and CDR2 is SYDVKM. The CDR3 length is 14 residues. The donors were all Caucasian adults (living in Nashville, Tennessee). It was at deep level that the assay was run. As originally analysed: As immunoSEQ supplied junction-only sequences (without quality scores), filtering differed. Sequenced by immunoSEQ multiplex PCR; TCRdb stores in-frame clones only, minus some. V, J and clone size are taken as reported in that table, and D and trimming were inferred from the DNA itself. The sample has around 500,000 clones; about 80% are singletons.

Sequencing was carried out using PBMCs. The chain is built from TRBV28 and TRBJ2-4; a possible D gene is TRBD2 (5 bases). The receptor was isolated from a woman between 40 and 55 years old in good health. Some clones in this sample may be carry-over from other donors' samples. CDR3 in amino acids: CASSPGGSKNIQYF. The CDR3 DNA is TGTGCCAGCAGTCCAGGAGGCTCCAAAAACATTCAGTACTTC.